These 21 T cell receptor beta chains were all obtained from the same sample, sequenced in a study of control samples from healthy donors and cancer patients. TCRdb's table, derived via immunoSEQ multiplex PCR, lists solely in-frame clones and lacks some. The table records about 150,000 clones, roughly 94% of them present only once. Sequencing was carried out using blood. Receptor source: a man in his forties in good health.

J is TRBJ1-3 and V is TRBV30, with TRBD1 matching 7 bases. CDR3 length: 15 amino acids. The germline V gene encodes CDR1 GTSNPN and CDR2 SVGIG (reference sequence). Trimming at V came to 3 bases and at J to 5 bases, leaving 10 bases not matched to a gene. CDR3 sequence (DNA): TGTGCCTGGAGGACAGGGTCGTATGTCAGAAACACCATATATTTT. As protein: CAWRTGSYVRNTIYF.

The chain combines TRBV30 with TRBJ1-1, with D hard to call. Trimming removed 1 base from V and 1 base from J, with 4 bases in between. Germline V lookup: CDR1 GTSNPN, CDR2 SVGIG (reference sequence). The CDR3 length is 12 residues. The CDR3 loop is CAWSGQNTEAFF. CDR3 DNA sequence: TGTGCCTGGAGTGGTCAGAACACTGAAGCTTTCTTT.

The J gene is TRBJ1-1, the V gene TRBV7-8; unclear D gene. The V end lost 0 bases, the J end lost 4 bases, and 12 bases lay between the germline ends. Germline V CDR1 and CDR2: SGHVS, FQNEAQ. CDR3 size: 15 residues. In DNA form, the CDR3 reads TGTGCCAGCAGCTTAGCGCTGGGGAGGAGCACTGAAGCTTTCTTT. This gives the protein CASSLALGRSTEAFF.

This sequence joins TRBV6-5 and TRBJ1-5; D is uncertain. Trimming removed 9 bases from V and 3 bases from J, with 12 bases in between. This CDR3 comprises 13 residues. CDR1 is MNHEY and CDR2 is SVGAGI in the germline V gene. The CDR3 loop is CARRVEYNQPQHF. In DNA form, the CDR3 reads TGTGCCAGGAGGGTCGAATACAATCAGCCCCAGCATTTT.

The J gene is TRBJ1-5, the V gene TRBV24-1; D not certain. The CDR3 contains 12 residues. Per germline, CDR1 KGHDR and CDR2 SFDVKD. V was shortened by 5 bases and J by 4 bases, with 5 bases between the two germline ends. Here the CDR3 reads CATSAVNQPQHF. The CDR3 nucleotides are TGTGCCACCAGTGCCGTTAATCAGCCCCAGCATTTT.

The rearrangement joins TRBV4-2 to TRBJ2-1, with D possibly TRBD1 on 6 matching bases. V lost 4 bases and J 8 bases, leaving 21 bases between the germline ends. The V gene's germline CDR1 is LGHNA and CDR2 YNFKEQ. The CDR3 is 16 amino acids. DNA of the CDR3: TGTGCCAGCAGCCGATTGACAGGCAAAGTAAGCGATGAGCAGTTCTTC. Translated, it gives CASSRLTGKVSDEQFF.

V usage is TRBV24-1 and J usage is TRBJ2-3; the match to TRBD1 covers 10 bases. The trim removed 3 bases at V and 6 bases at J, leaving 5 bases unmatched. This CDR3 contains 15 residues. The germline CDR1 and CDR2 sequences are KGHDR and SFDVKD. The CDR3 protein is CATSDAGQGRDTQYF. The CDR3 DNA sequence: TGTGCCACCAGTGATGCGGGACAGGGGCGCGATACGCAGTATTTT.

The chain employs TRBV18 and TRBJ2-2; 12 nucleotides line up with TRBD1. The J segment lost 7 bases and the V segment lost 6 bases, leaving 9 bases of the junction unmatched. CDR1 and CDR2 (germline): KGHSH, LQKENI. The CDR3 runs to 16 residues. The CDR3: CASSPPGQGANGELFF. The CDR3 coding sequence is TGTGCCAGCTCCCCCCCGGGACAGGGGGCAAACGGGGAGCTGTTTTTT. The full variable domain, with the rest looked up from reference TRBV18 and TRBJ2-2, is NAGVMQNPRHLVRRRGQEARLRCSPMKGHSHVYWYRQLPEEGLKFMVYLQKENIIDESGMPKERFSAEFPKEGPSILRIQQVVRGDSAAYFCASSPPGQGANGELFFGEGSRLTVL.

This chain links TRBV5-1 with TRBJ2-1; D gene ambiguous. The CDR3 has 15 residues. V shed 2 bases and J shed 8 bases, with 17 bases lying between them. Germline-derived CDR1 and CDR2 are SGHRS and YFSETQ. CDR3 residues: CASSFTEPRIDEQFF. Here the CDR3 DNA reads TGCGCCAGCAGCTTCACAGAACCCCGGATCGATGAGCAGTTCTTC.

This CDR3 reads CASSEVAGGADTQYF. For the CDR3, the DNA is TGTGCCAGCAGTGAAGTAGCGGGGGGAGCAGATACGCAGTATTTT. The chain has TRBV6-1 and TRBJ2-3; 10 bases match TRBD2. The CDR3 sequence is 15 residues long. The germline CDR1 and CDR2 sequences are MNHNS and SASEGT. V was pared by 1 base and J by 4 bases, with 2 bases of the junction left unmatched.

The CDR3 DNA follows: TGTGCCAGCAGTGAGGGGGGGTACCAGCCCCAGCATTTT. Its translation: CASSEGGYQPQHF. The chain recombines TRBV2 with TRBJ1-5, with a tentative D call TRBD1 (5 bases). Germline-derived CDR1 and CDR2 are SNHLY and FYNNEI. The CDR3 sequence is 13 residues long. Between the trimmed V and J ends, which lost 3 bases and 7 bases, there was a span of 10 bases.

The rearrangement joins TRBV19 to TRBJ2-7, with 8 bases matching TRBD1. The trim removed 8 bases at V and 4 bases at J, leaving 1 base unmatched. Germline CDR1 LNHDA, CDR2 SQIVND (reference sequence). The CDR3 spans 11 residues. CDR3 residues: CASGQGYEQYF. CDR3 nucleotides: TGTGCCAGTGGACAGGGATACGAGCAGTACTTC.

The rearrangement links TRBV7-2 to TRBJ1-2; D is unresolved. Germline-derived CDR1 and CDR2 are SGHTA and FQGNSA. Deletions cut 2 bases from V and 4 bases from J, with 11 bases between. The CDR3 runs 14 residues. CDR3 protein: CASSLFDGAYGYTF. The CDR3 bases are TGTGCCAGCAGCTTATTTGACGGTGCCTATGGCTACACCTTC.

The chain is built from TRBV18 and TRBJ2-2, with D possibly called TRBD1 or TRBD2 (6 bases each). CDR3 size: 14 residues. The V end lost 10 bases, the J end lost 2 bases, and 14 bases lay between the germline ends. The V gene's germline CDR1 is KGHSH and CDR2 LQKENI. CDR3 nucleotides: TGTGCCACCCGGCGGGACAAAAACACCGGGGAGCTGTTTTTT. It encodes CATRRDKNTGELFF.

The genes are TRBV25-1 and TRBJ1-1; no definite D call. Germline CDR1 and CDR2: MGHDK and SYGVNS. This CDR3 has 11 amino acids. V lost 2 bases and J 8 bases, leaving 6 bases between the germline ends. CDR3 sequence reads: CASSERTEAFF. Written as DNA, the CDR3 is TGTGCCAGCAGTGAAAGGACGGAAGCTTTCTTT.

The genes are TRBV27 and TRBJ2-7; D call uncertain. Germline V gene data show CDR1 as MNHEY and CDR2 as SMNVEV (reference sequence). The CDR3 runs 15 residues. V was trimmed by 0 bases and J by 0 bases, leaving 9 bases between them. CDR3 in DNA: TGTGCCAGCAGTTTATCTGGACGCGGCTCCTACGAGCAGTACTTC. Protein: CASSLSGRGSYEQYF.

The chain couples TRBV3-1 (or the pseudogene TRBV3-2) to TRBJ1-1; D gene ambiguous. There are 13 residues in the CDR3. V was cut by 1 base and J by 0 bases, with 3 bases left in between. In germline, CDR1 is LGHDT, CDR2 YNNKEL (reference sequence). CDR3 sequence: CASSQVMNTEAFF. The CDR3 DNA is TGTGCCAGCAGCCAAGTTATGAACACTGAAGCTTTCTTT.

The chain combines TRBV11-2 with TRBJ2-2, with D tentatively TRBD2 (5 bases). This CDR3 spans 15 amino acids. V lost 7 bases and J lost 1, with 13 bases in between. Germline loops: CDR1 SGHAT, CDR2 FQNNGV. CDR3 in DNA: TGTGCCAGCAAAGGTCTCGGGAAGAACACCGGGGAGCTGTTTTTT. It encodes CASKGLGKNTGELFF.

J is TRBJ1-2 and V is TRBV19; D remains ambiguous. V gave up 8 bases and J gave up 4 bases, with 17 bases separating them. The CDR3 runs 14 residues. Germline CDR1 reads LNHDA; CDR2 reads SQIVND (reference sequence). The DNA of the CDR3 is TGTGCCAGTGGTGTAGGCCCCAGGAGCTATGGCTACACCTTC. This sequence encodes CASGVGPRSYGYTF.

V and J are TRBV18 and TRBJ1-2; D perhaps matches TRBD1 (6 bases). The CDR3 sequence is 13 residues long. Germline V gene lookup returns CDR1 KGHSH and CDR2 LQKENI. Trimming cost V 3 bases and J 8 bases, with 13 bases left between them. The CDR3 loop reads CASSPGTKEGYTF. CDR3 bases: TGTGCCAGCTCACCCGGGACAAAGGAGGGCTACACCTTC.

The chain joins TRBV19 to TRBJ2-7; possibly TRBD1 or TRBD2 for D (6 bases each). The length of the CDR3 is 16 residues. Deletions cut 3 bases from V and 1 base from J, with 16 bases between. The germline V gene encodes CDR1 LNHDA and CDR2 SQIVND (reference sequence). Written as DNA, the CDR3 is TGTGCCAGTAGTATCAGGTGGGGGGCTGAGTCCTACGAGCAGTACTTC. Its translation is CASSIRWGAESYEQYF.